The rows below give T cell receptor beta chains drawn from one sample of a study of T cell changes during pregnancy in multiple sclerosis. Sequenced by immunoSEQ multiplex PCR; TCRdb stores in-frame clones only, minus some. The table shows roughly 14,000 clones, with about 80% occurring only once. The sample in question was CD8+ T cells from peripheral blood mononuclear cells, obtained after pregnancy. The receptors shown here come from a female donor in good health, enrolled as a control in a pregnancy study. Both conserved end residues are part of each CDR3. A D gene is named only where the DNA matches it firmly. Clone size is shown for a subset of rows, as once, few, many or a class of expanded clone.

d_call	clone_size	v_call	j_call	cdr3_nt	cdr3_aa
NA	NA	TRBV21-1	TRBJ1-5	TGTGCCAGCAGCGTTAGAACAGGGGGATATAGCAATCAGCCCCAGCATTTT	CASSVRTGGYSNQPQHF
NA	NA	TRBV29-1	TRBJ1-4	TGCAGCGTTCAGGGGAGGGCTAATGAAAAACTGTTTTTT	CSVQGRANEKLFF
NA	NA	TRBV2	TRBJ2-5	TGTGCCAGCAGCGCCTTAAGGGGAGGTTCCCAGTACTTC	CASSALRGGSQYF
TRBD1	NA	TRBV6-5	TRBJ2-7	TGTGCCAGCAGTGAACAGGGGGAGGCCTACGAGCAGTACTTC	CASSEQGEAYEQYF
NA	NA	TRBV27	TRBJ1-6	TGTGCCAGCAGGGCCCGGGGGAGCTCCTATAATTCACCCCTCCACTTT	CASRARGSSYNSPLHF
TRBD1	NA	TRBV10-3	TRBJ1-5	TGTGCCATCAGTGAGTCCTCGGACAGGGTTTACCAGCCCCAGCATTTT	CAISESSDRVYQPQHF
NA	NA	TRBV5-1	TRBJ1-2	TGCGCCAGCAGCTTTACAGGGTTTGAAGATGGCTACACCTTC	CASSFTGFEDGYTF
TRBD1	few	TRBV4-1	TRBJ1-1	TGCGCCAGCAGCCAAGAGTCAGGGGGCACTGAAGCTTTCTTT	CASSQESGGTEAFF
TRBD1	once	TRBV27	TRBJ1-2	TGTGCCAGCAGTTCAGGGGGAGCTAACTATGGCTACACCTTC	CASSSGGANYGYTF
TRBD2	NA	TRBV6-1	TRBJ2-1	TGTGCCAGCAGTGAAGCCGGGACTATCATGAGAGGCGAGCAGTTCTTC	CASSEAGTIMRGEQFF
TRBD2	NA	TRBV7-8	TRBJ2-3	TGTGCCAGCAGCCAACTAGCGGGGGACACAGATACGCAGTATTTT	CASSQLAGDTDTQYF
TRBD1	NA	TRBV19	TRBJ2-7	TGTGCCAGTAGTTGGGGGACAGGGCCCTCCTACGAGCAGTACTTC	CASSWGTGPSYEQYF
TRBD2	NA	TRBV2	TRBJ2-1	TGTGCCAGCAGTCCCTATCTAGCGGAGGTCGACAATGAGCAGTTCTTC	CASSPYLAEVDNEQFF
NA	few	TRBV18	TRBJ1-2	TGTGCCAGCTCACCCCCGACAGAGAGTTATGGCTACACCTTC	CASSPPTESYGYTF
NA	NA	TRBV6-5	TRBJ1-2	TGTGCCAGCACTGCGGGGATCTATGGCTACACCTTC	CASTAGIYGYTF
NA	NA	TRBV29-1	TRBJ1-5	TGCAGCGCTAAGGAGGGAGGGGAGTCGCAGCCCCAGCATTTT	CSAKEGGESQPQHF
NA	NA	TRBV19	TRBJ1-1	TGTGCCAGTAGTATAGCGGGGGGCGCAACTGAAGCTTTCTTT	CASSIAGGATEAFF
NA	medium-sized	TRBV19	TRBJ2-6	TGTGCCAGTAGTGTGCAGGGGCCGCCGGGGGCCAACGTCCTGACTTTC	CASSVQGPPGANVLTF
NA	NA	TRBV7-8	TRBJ2-3	TGTGCCAGCAGCTCGTTATCGAGTTTCGGTGCCCGCACAGATACGCAGTATTTT	CASSSLSSFGARTDTQYF
NA	NA	TRBV19	TRBJ2-6	TGTGCCAGTAGTCCGAGGACAACTTCTGGGGCCAACGTCCTGACTTTC	CASSPRTTSGANVLTF
TRBD2	NA	TRBV11-2	TRBJ2-7	TGTGCCAGCAGCTCACCATTAGCGGGGGTCGGGTACGAGCAGTACTTC	CASSSPLAGVGYEQYF
NA	NA	TRBV5-6	TRBJ2-3	TGTGCCAGCAGCTTGGGGGCGGGGGCCCCCACAGATACGCAGTATTTT	CASSLGAGAPTDTQYF
NA	few	TRBV2	TRBJ2-2	TGTGCCAGCAGTGGGGCAGGGTTAATAGACACCGGGGAGCTGTTTTTT	CASSGAGLIDTGELFF
NA	NA	TRBV27	TRBJ2-1	TGTGCCAGCAGTTTAGAACCCGGATGGAGGGGTGAGCAGTTCTTC	CASSLEPGWRGEQFF
NA	once	TRBV14	TRBJ2-7	TGTGCCAGCAGTCCGGTAGGCCTCGGGTACGAGCAGTACTTC	CASSPVGLGYEQYF
TRBD1	NA	TRBV9	TRBJ2-7	TGTGCCAGCAGCGCCGGGACAGGACCCGAGCAGTACTTC	CASSAGTGPEQYF
TRBD2	NA	TRBV7-6	TRBJ2-1	TGTGCCAGCAGCTACCTAGCGGGGGGGCATTCCTACAATGAGCAGTTCTTC	CASSYLAGGHSYNEQFF
TRBD2	once	TRBV7-6	TRBJ2-3	TGTGCCAGCAGCGGGCCGGGGGGGTTAAACACAGATACGCAGTATTTT	CASSGPGGLNTDTQYF
NA	once	TRBV4-1	TRBJ2-1	TGCGCCAGCAGCCAAGCCCTAAGTGACAATGAGCAGTTCTTC	CASSQALSDNEQFF
TRBD1	NA	TRBV9	TRBJ2-7	TGTGCCAGCAGCGACGGACAGGGGGTGGGGGCCTACGAGCAGTACTTC	CASSDGQGVGAYEQYF